Included here is one T cell receptor beta chain sequence, with context. This sample was taken from a study of blood T cell repertoires in COVID-19. The wider study: The United States, Italy and Spain were the sources of the acute and convalescent COVID-19 samples. Sample material is recorded as cDNA or gDNA derived from T cells, B-cell-depleted T cells, or PBMCs.

CDR3 length: 16 amino acids. The germline CDR1 and CDR2 sequences are MNHEY and SMNVEV (reference sequence). With 1 base removed from V and 0 bases from J, the gap between germline ends came to 7 bases. Original analysis: The authors estimated nucleated cell counts from reference gene primer amplification. Clones were read by immunoSEQ multiplex PCR, and TCRdb kept only the in-frame ones, dropping some. V and J calls and clone size are those listed in that table; D and trimming were worked out from the DNA. Found here are some 290,000 clones, under 90% of them singletons; the top ten hold 2.5% to 3.5%.

The specimen was peripheral blood. The chain couples TRBV27 to TRBJ1-6; D ambiguous. This receptor was taken from a woman in her fifties or sixties with active or convalescent COVID-19. The chain's CDR3 is CASSLFHSSYNSPLHF. The CDR3 DNA follows: TGTGCCAGCAGTTTATTTCACAGCTCCTATAATTCACCCCTCCACTTT.